The 23 T cell receptor beta chains presented below share a single source sample, sequenced in a study of cytomegalovirus exposure and HLA in healthy donors. PCR amplification relied on 60 Vbeta primers (plus 13 Jbeta primers). Sequencing used immunoSEQ multiplex PCR; TCRdb keeps in-frame clones, though not all of them. The sample includes about 73,000 clones, roughly two thirds seen only once; the top ten take 5.5% to 8%. Source material: PBMCs. The source is a woman aged 45-60 years in good health and CMV-seropositive.

The chain uses TRBV11-1 and TRBJ2-6; 8 bases line up with TRBD1. The CDR3 contains 17 residues. Looked up from germline, CDR1 is SGHAT and CDR2 is FQDESV (reference sequence). With V trimmed by 4 bases and J by 1 base, 6 bases remained unmatched. The CDR3 region is CASSSGQGGSGANVLTF. The CDR3 DNA follows: TGTGCCAGCAGCTCTGGACAGGGAGGATCTGGGGCCAACGTCCTGACTTTC.

This clone was counted a few times. This chain uses TRBV6-5 with TRBJ2-5; D might be TRBD1 (6 bases). The CDR3 is 14 residues long. Germline V gene lookup returns CDR1 MNHEY and CDR2 SVGAGI. V was clipped by 5 bases and J by 2 bases, with 12 bases between them. This CDR3 reads CASSTAGAQETQYF. In DNA form, the CDR3 reads TGTGCCAGCAGTACCGCAGGGGCACAAGAGACCCAGTACTTC.

The rearrangement joins TRBV28 to TRBJ1-1, with D unclear. The V gene lost 7 bases and the J gene lost 8 bases, with 11 bases spanning the gap. Germline V CDR1 and CDR2: MDHEN, SYDVKM. This CDR3 region has 11 residues. The CDR3 loop reads CASNGGREAFF. CDR3 nucleotides: TGTGCCAGCAACGGAGGTCGGGAAGCTTTCTTT.

The chain combines TRBV6-5 with TRBJ2-1; TRBD2 matches at 8 bases. V lost 2 bases to trimming and J lost 0 bases; unmatched junction nucleotides: 3. Germline CDR1 is MNHEY and CDR2 is SVGAGI. This CDR3 comprises 16 residues. The DNA for the CDR3 is TGTGCCAGCAGTTACGTAGCGGGGAACTCCTACAATGAGCAGTTCTTC. Translated: CASSYVAGNSYNEQFF.

The V gene is TRBV9, the J gene TRBJ2-1, with a tentative D call TRBD2 (7 bases). The CDR3 runs 16 residues. Germline-derived CDR1 and CDR2 are SGDLS and YYNGEE. The V end was cut by 4 bases, the J end by 6 bases, with 20 bases between. CDR3 amino acids: CASSTRGRGAFNEQFF. CDR3 coding DNA: TGTGCCAGCAGCACAAGAGGTCGGGGGGCTTTCAATGAGCAGTTCTTC.

The rearrangement links TRBV2 to TRBJ1-6; the D gene is possibly TRBD1 (5 bases). Germline V gene lookup returns CDR1 SNHLY and CDR2 FYNNEI. The CDR3 consists of 14 residues. Trimming shortened V by 3 bases and J by 9 bases, and 12 bases separated the two germline ends. CDR3 residues: CASSDQGLTSPLHF. Written as DNA, the CDR3 is TGTGCCAGCAGTGACCAGGGACTTACTTCACCCCTCCACTTT.

The V call is TRBV5-6, the J call TRBJ2-2; TRBD1 matches at 8 bases. V dropped 0 bases and J dropped 7; count of bases not matched to a gene: 2. Germline V lookup: CDR1 SGHDT, CDR2 YYEEEE. The CDR3 is made up of 14 amino acids. The CDR3 bases are TGTGCCAGCAGCTTGGGGACAGGGATCGGGGAGCTGTTTTTT. Its protein is CASSLGTGIGELFF.

This sequence joins TRBV6-1 and TRBJ2-7; D uncertain. The CDR3 consists of 17 residues. V lost 3 bases and J lost 0, with 18 bases in between. Germline V gene lookup returns CDR1 MNHNS and CDR2 SASEGT. CDR3 nucleotides: TGTGCCAGCAGTGATGCAATTCTTCGGAGAAGCTCCTACGAGCAGTACGTC. Amino acid sequence: CASSDAILRRSSYEQYV.

V usage is TRBV29-1 and J usage is TRBJ2-1, with D possibly TRBD1 on 5 matching bases. The germline CDR1 and CDR2 sequences are SQVTM and ANQGSEA. Trimming pared 4 bases from V and 4 bases from J, leaving 26 bases between. The CDR3 extends over 18 amino acids. The CDR3 reads CSVVIRQGATIRYNEQFF. The CDR3 DNA reads TGCAGCGTTGTAATACGGCAGGGCGCCACTATCCGGTACAATGAGCAGTTCTTC.

The V and J genes are TRBV6-6 and TRBJ2-3, with a weak D call TRBD2 (5 bases). Germline CDR1 reads MNHNY; CDR2 reads SVGAGI (reference sequence). The V end lost 5 bases, the J end lost 4 bases, and 19 bases lay between the germline ends. The CDR3 totals 16 residues. In DNA, the CDR3 is TGTGCCAGCAGTGGACTTGTGGCGGGCCGGGCAGATACGCAGTATTTT. This sequence encodes CASSGLVAGRADTQYF.

This rearrangement joins TRBV6-5 to TRBJ2-7, with TRBD1 as a possible D gene (6 bases). The CDR3 loop spans 15 amino acids. Trimming took off 5 bases at V and 3 bases at J, with 17 bases between the two ends. The V gene's germline CDR1 is MNHEY and CDR2 SVGAGI. The CDR3 is CASSTQGHRVYEQYF. The CDR3 nucleotides read TGTGCCAGCAGTACCCAGGGACACCGAGTCTACGAGCAGTACTTC.

The chain links TRBV7-9 to TRBJ1-1; D remains unclear. Germline values: CDR1 SEHNR, CDR2 FQNEAQ (reference sequence). Trimming removed 7 bases from V and 0 bases from J, with 6 bases in between. There are 12 residues in the CDR3. The CDR3 DNA follows: TGTGCCAGCAATTACATGAACACTGAAGCTTTCTTT. This encodes CASNYMNTEAFF.

V usage is TRBV2 and J usage is TRBJ1-2, with D possibly matching TRBD1 (5 bases). Trimming removed 7 bases from V and 4 bases from J, with 10 bases in between. Per the germline V gene, CDR1 is SNHLY and CDR2 is FYNNEI. This CDR3 comprises 12 residues. The CDR3 DNA reads as TGTGCCAGCAACCAGGGTGTCTATGGCTACACCTTC. Residues: CASNQGVYGYTF.

The rearrangement joins TRBV6-1 to TRBJ2-7, with a possible D match to TRBD1 (6 bases). V lost 7 bases and J lost 4, with 14 bases in between. This CDR3 has 13 residues. Germline CDR1 is MNHNS and CDR2 is SASEGT. The CDR3 protein is CASTSGQLYEQYV. The CDR3, as DNA: TGTGCCAGCACCTCCGGACAGTTGTACGAGCAGTACGTC.

This chain connects TRBV18 to TRBJ2-5; 8 nucleotides align to TRBD1. V dropped 2 bases and J dropped 3; count of bases not matched to a gene: 8. The CDR3 contains 16 residues. CDR1 and CDR2 (germline): KGHSH, LQKENI. CDR3 sequence reads: CASSPTTDRAEETQYF. In nucleotides, the CDR3 is TGTGCCAGCTCACCAACCACGGACAGGGCTGAAGAGACCCAGTACTTC. The variable domain in full, completed from reference TRBV18 and TRBJ2-5, reads NAGVMQNPRHLVRRRGQEARLRCSPMKGHSHVYWYRQLPEEGLKFMVYLQKENIIDESGMPKERFSAEFPKEGPSILRIQQVVRGDSAAYFCASSPTTDRAEETQYFGPGTRLLVL.

The rearrangement joins TRBV28 to TRBJ1-1; D possibly corresponds to TRBD1 (5 bases). Trimming took 6 bases from V and 2 from J, leaving 22 bases between them. The CDR3 loop spans 17 amino acids. Germline-derived CDR1 and CDR2 are MDHEN and SYDVKM. CDR3 in DNA: TGTGCCAGCAGGCTGACGGCGTCGTCCAGGGTAAACACTGAAGCTTTCTTT. Amino acids: CASRLTASSRVNTEAFF.

The chain recombines TRBV11-3 with TRBJ2-1, with D tentatively TRBD2 (7 bases). Trimming shortened V by 6 bases and J by 10 bases, and 19 bases separated the two germline ends. The CDR3 runs to 14 residues. The germline V gene encodes CDR1 SGHNT and CDR2 YENEEA. The CDR3 sequence is CASSKLGGAGEQFF. For the CDR3, the DNA is TGTGCCAGCAGTAAATTAGGGGGGGCGGGCGAGCAGTTCTTC.

This clone showed up just once. The CDR3 region has the DNA TGTGCCAGCAGCTTCGGGACAGGGGTCCGTGGAGAGACCCAGTACTTC. This gives the protein CASSFGTGVRGETQYF. V is TRBV13 and J is TRBJ2-5; 10 bases are a match to TRBD1. The CDR3 has 16 residues. V lost 3 bases, J lost 4 bases, and 8 bases stayed unmatched. Germline V gene data show CDR1 as PRHDT and CDR2 as FYEKMQ (reference sequence).

Comments on this clone: Other DNA sequences of this sample code for an identical CDR3. V usage is TRBV11-2 and J usage is TRBJ1-1; no reliable D call. CDR1 and CDR2 from the germline V gene are SGHAT and FQNNGV. V lost 3 bases and J lost 6, with 5 bases in between. There are 11 residues in the CDR3. The CDR3 DNA sequence: TGTGCCAGCAGCTTTTTCGCTGAAGCTTTCTTT. Protein: CASSFFAEAFF. The complete variable domain, with remaining parts taken from reference TRBV11-2 and TRBJ1-1, reads EAGVAQSPRYKIIEKRQSVAFWCNPISGHATLYWYQQILGQGPKLLIQFQNNGVVDDSQLPKDRFSAERLKGVDSTLKIQPAKLEDSAVYLCASSFFAEAFFGQGTRLTVV.

The rearrangement links TRBV18 to TRBJ1-2; D unresolved. This CDR3 comprises 13 residues. Trimming removed 3 bases at V and 1 base at J, with 6 bases between. Germline CDR1 KGHSH, CDR2 LQKENI. The CDR3 loop reads CASSPTHNYGYTF. The CDR3 DNA is TGTGCCAGCTCACCCACACATAACTATGGCTACACCTTC.

The chain carries TRBV18 and TRBJ2-1; weak D call: TRBD2 (5 bases). The germline V gene has CDR1 KGHSH and CDR2 LQKENI. CDR3 length: 13 amino acids. V lost 3 bases and J lost 15, with 18 bases in between. The CDR3 DNA reads as TGTGCCAGCTCACCGGAGGTTTTTGTCGAGGCGTTCTTC. As protein: CASSPEVFVEAFF.

The V call is TRBV28, the J call TRBJ1-6; TRBD1 aligns across 11 bases. Germline CDR1 and CDR2: MDHEN and SYDVKM. The J segment lost 8 bases and the V segment lost 5 bases, leaving 5 bases of the junction unmatched. CDR3 length: 15 amino acids. The CDR3 region has the DNA TGTGCCAGCAGTCGGTCGGGACAGGGGGATTCACCCCTCCACTTT. Residues: CASSRSGQGDSPLHF. The full variable domain, completed using reference TRBV28 and TRBJ1-6, is DVKVTQSSRYLVKRTGEKVFLECVQDMDHENMFWYRQDPGLGLRLIYFSYDVKMKEKGDIPEGYSVSREKKERFSLILESASTNQTSMYLCASSRSGQGDSPLHFGNGTRLTVT.

The chain has TRBV14 and TRBJ2-7, with D tentatively TRBD2 (6 bases). In germline, CDR1 is SGHDN, CDR2 FVKESK. The germline V and J ends were trimmed by 6 bases and 0 bases, with 15 bases remaining between them. The CDR3 extends over 15 amino acids. The CDR3 loop is CASRPGLGGSYEQYF. The CDR3 DNA is TGTGCCAGCAGACCGGGACTGGGGGGCTCCTACGAGCAGTACTTC.